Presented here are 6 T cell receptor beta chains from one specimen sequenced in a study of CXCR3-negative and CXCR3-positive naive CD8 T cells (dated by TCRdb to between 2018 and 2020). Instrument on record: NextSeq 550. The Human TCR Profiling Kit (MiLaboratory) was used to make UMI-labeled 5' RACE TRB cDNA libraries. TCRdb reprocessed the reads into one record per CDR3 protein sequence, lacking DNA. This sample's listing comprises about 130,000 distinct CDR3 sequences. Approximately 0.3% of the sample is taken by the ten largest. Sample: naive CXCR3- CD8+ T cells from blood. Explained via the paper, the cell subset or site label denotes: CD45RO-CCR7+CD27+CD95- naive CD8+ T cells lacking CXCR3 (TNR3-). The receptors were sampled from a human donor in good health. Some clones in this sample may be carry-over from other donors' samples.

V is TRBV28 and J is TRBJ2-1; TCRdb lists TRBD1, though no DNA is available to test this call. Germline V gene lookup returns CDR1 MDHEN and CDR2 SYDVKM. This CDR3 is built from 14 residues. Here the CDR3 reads CASSFQGGYNEQFF.

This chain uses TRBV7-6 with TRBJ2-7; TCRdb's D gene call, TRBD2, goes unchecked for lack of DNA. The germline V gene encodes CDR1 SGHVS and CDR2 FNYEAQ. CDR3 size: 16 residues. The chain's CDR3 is CASSLTNSGGNYEQYF.

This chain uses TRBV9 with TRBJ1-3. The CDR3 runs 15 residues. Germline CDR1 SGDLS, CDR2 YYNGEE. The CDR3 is CASSFGAVGGNTIYF.

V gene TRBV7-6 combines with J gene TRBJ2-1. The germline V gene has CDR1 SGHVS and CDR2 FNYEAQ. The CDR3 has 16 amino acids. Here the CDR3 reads CASSLVADSSYNEQFF.

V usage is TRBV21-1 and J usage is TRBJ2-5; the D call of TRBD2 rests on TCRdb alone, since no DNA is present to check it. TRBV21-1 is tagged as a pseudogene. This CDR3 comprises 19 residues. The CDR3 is CASFCSLIVSVRFGETQYF.

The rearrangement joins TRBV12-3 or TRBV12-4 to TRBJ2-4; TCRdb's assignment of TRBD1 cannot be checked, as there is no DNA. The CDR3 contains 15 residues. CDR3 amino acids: CASSLGGAAKNIQYF.